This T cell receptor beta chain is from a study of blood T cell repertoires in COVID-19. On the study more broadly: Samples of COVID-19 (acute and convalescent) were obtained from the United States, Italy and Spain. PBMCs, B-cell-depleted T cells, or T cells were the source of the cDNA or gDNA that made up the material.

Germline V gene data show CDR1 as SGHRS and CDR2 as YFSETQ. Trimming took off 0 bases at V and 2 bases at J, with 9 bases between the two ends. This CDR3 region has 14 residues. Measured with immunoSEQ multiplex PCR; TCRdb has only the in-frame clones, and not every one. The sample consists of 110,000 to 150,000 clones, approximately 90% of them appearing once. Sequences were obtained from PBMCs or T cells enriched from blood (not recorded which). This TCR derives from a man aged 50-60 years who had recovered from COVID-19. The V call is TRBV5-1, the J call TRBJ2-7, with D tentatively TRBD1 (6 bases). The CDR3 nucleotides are TGCGCCAGCAGCTTGGTTGGGGGCCCCTACGAGCAGTACGTC. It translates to CASSLVGGPYEQYV.